The clone carrying this T cell receptor beta chain turned up a few times. Its specificity is unknown. Every molecule of TCR cDNA had its own unique molecular identifier. One entry per CDR3 protein, called by TCRdb with MiXCR from the 5' RACE reads. The sample gives over 3,000 distinct CDR3 sequences, about a tenth of which show up once; about a sixth is in the top ten. Sample time point: sample taken at primary tumor resection. Untreated early-stage non-small cell lung cancer patients, 65 to 90 in total, were the donors. Whole RNA, which was extracted from tumor, nontumor lung tissue or frozen PBMC, was sequenced without any cell sorting. This specimen comes from a study of spatial heterogeneity in lung cancer. Study conclusions and caveats: Coverage of tumor T cells, by estimate, reached around 7.5% for alpha chains and more than 11% for beta chains. Higher tumor mutation counts went along with higher counts of expanded intratumoral alpha and beta TCRs.

The TCR comes from a female donor with early-stage non-small cell lung cancer. The input for sequencing was lung tumor tissue, taken at surgery.

The CDR3 region has the DNA TGTGCCAGCAGTCCTTCGGGACAGGGGTACGAGCAGTACTTC. Protein product: CASSPSGQGYEQYF. The chain combines TRBV12-3 or TRBV12-4 with TRBJ2-7; TRBD1 matches 10 bases. Trimming cost V 5 bases and J 4 bases; bases outside gene matches: 5. The CDR3 runs to 14 residues.